This entry concerns a single T cell receptor beta chain. V lost 6 bases and J lost 0, with 14 bases in between. The CDR3 is made up of 15 amino acids. The germline V gene has CDR1 SGHRS and CDR2 YFSETQ. In the authors' workflow: Estimated nucleated cell counts came from reference gene primer amplification. Some clones are missing from TCRdb's copy, which holds only in-frame ones; the method was immunoSEQ multiplex PCR. That table supplies the V and J calls and clone size; D and trimming were determined from the DNA. The data show some 240,000 clones, 75% to 85% seen once. This specimen comes from a study of blood T cell repertoires in COVID-19. Background on the study: PBMCs, B-cell-depleted T cells, or T cells provided the cDNA or gDNA that made up the material.

This chain links TRBV5-1 with TRBJ2-3; a weak D match, TRBD2 (5 bases). This clonotype originated in a woman aged 40 to 50 who had recovered from COVID-19. Sequencing was done on a sample of peripheral blood. DNA for the CDR3: TGCGCCAGCACTAGAGTCGGGGTTAGCACAGATACGCAGTATTTT. It yields the protein CASTRVGVSTDTQYF.